The table lists the clone carrying this TCR beta chain with a count of one. The germline V gene encodes CDR1 SGHTS and CDR2 YDEGEE. Trimming took 0 bases from V and 0 from J; bases not matched to a gene: 7. The CDR3 has 19 residues. The sample is drawn from a study of T cell responses to AZD1222 COVID-19 vaccine. The data were produced by immunoSEQ multiplex PCR, yet TCRdb's version contains in-frame clones alone and is incomplete. The table records about 130,000 clones, less than 95% of them present only once. This sequence was found in an adult in good health. This chain uses TRBV5-8 with TRBJ2-1, with 12 bases fitting TRBD2. The sequences come from peripheral blood, collected on day 0 of MenACWY control vaccination. This chain's CDR3 is CASSLVWTSGAGSYNEQFF. The CDR3 region has the DNA TGTGCCAGCAGCTTGGTGTGGACTAGCGGGGCCGGCTCCTACAATGAGCAGTTCTTC. Using reference TRBV5-8 and TRBJ2-1 for the parts outside the CDR3, the full variable domain is EAGVTQSPTHLIKTRGQQATLRCSPISGHTSVYWYQQALGLGLQFLLWYDEGEERNRGNFPPRFSGRQFPNYSSELNVNALELEDSALYLCASSLVWTSGAGSYNEQFFGPGTRLTVL.